This TCR beta chain is drawn from a study of PD-1 blockade in mismatch repair-deficient tumors. Repertoires were generated with immunoSEQ multiplex PCR, while TCRdb's copy carries only in-frame clones and drops some. The sample records 45,000 to 55,000 clones, approximately 84% being singletons. This CDR3 contains 16 residues. Unmatched junction bases numbered 5, after V lost 3 bases and J lost 2 bases. Germline assignment: CDR1 SQVTM and CDR2 ANQGSEA. The sequencing used peripheral blood, collected approximately 20 weeks after starting pembrolizumab. This clonotype originated in an adult with mismatch repair-deficient cancer. This chain links TRBV29-1 with TRBJ2-1; 12 bases line up with TRBD2. For the CDR3, the DNA is TGCAGCGTTGAGAGACTAGCGGGAGAACCCTACAATGAGCAGTTCTTC. This gives the protein CSVERLAGEPYNEQFF.